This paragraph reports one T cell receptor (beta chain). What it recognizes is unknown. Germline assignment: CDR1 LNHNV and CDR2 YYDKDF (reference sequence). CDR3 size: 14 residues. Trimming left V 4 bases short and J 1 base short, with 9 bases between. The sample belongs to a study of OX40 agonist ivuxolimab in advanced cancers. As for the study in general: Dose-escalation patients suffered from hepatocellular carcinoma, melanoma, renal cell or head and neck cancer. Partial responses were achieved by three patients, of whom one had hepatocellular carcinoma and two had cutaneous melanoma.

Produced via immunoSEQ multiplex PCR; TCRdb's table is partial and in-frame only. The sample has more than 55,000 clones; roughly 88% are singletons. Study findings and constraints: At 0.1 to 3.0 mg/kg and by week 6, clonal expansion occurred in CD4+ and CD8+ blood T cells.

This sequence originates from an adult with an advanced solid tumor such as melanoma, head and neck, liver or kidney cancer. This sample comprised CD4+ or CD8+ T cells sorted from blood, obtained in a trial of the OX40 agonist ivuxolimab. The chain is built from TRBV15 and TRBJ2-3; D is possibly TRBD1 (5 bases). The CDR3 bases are TGTGCCACCAGCACTCCACAGGGCACAGATACGCAGTATTTT. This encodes CATSTPQGTDTQYF.